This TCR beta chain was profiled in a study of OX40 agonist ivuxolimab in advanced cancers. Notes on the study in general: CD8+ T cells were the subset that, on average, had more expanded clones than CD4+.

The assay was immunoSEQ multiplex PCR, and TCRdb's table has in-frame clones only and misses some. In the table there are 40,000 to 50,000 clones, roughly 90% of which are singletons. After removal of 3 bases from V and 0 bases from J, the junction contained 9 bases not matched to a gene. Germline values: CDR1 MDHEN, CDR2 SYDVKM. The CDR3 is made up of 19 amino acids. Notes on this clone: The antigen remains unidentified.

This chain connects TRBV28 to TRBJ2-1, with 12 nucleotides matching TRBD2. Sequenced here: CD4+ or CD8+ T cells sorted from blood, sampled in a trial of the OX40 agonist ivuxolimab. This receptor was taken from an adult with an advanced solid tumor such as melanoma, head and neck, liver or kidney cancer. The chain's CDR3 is CASSFPTSGRSSSYNEQFF. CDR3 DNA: TGTGCCAGCAGTTTCCCCACTAGCGGGAGGTCTAGCTCCTACAATGAGCAGTTCTTC.